Given below is one T cell receptor beta chain in context. Its specificity is unknown. These data originate in a study of post-analysis software for immune sequencing data. Overall study context: The courses of disease that were included comprised relapsing-remitting, secondary progressive and progressive-relapsing multiple sclerosis.

CDR1 and CDR2 from the germline V gene are LGHDT and YNNKEL (reference sequence). The CDR3 sequence is 14 residues long. The junction had 9 bases not matched to a gene; V was cut back by 4 bases and J by 7 bases. Unique molecular identifiers had been added to the TCR beta cDNA libraries. With roughly 1 to 11 million T cells as the source, a few hundred thousand cDNA molecules resulted. In TCRdb, the PCR reads were re-called with MiXCR into one record per CDR3 protein. The sample has fewer than 850,000 distinct CDR3 sequences, approximately 44% seen once. The study's findings and limits: Among roughly five TRBV segments more frequent in patients than controls were TRBV5-6, TRBV5-1 and TRBV20-1. Normalized Chao1 diversity in multiple sclerosis patients fell significantly below that of controls. By F measure, strong co-clustering occurred among samples prepared in the same batch.

The clonotype was recovered from a girl aged 5 to 17 with multiple sclerosis. Sample: blood. This chain links TRBV3-1 with TRBJ2-7; TRBD2 matches 8 bases. CDR3 DNA: TGTGCCAGCAGCCGCCTCCGGGAGGGATCGGAGCAGTACTTC. Its protein product is CASSRLREGSEQYF.